This TCR beta chain originates from a study of blood T cell repertoires in COVID-19. Study as a whole: The cDNA or gDNA used as material had been derived from T cells, B-cell-depleted T cells, or PBMCs.

Notes on this clone: This sample also contains other DNA sequences that code for the same CDR3.

TCRdb's copy holds only in-frame clones and misses some; the assay was immunoSEQ multiplex PCR. This table holds approximately 260,000 clones, over 75% found once. The CDR3 is made up of 13 amino acids. Germline lookup yields CDR1 ENHRY and CDR2 SYGVKD. The junction had 0 bases not matched to a gene; V was cut back by 8 bases and J by 7 bases. This sequence joins TRBV10-3 and TRBJ2-1, with TRBD2 identical over 15 bases. Sequenced sample: peripheral blood. The TCR sequence derives from a woman aged 70-85 years with acute or convalescent COVID-19. The CDR3 region has the DNA TGTGCCATCGGGACTAGCGGGGGGAATGAGCAGTTCTTC. Protein: CAIGTSGGNEQFF.